The 11 T cell receptor beta chains listed next were all sequenced from one sample in a study of blood T cells in healthy people across ages. Primers used in a second PCR of about 6 to 11 cycles were a sample-barcoded 5' primer and a J-beta primer mix. TCRdb used MiXCR to reprocess the 5' RACE reads, holding one entry per CDR3 protein. The table lists some 710,000 distinct CDR3 sequences, around half of them singletons. The sequenced sample was blood. The receptors come from an elderly man in good health.

This rearrangement joins TRBV5-1 to TRBJ2-1, with D tentatively TRBD2 (6 bases). In germline, CDR1 is SGHRS, CDR2 YFSETQ. Trimming removed 0 bases from V and 5 bases from J, with 12 bases in between. The CDR3 extends over 15 amino acids. The CDR3 DNA sequence: TGCGCCAGCAGCTTGGCCAGGAGGGCCCACAATGAGCAGTTCTTC. It is translated as CASSLARRAHNEQFF.

DNA of the CDR3: TGCGCCAGCAGCCCGGCCGGGACTAGCGGCTTCTCCTACAATGAGCAGTTCTTC. Its translation: CASSPAGTSGFSYNEQFF. The chain combines TRBV5-1 with TRBJ2-1; 11 bases agree with TRBD2. CDR3 length: 18 residues. Germline CDR1 SGHRS, CDR2 YFSETQ. The junction had 9 bases not matched to a gene; V was cut back by 4 bases and J by 0 bases.

V usage is TRBV20-1 and J usage is TRBJ2-5, with TRBD2 matching over 8 bases. The V and J ends lost 6 bases and 1 base, in that order; junction bases with no gene match: 7. This CDR3 spans 14 amino acids. CDR1 is DFQATT, CDR2 SNEGSKA, per germline (reference sequence). Written as DNA, the CDR3 is TGCAGTGCGAAGCGGGGGTATTTCCAAGAGACCCAGTACTTC. Protein sequence: CSAKRGYFQETQYF.

V and J are TRBV4-1 and TRBJ2-7; 8 bases line up with TRBD2. The DNA matches TRBJ2-5 better at its end, which makes the J call doubtful. This CDR3 spans 14 amino acids. CDR1 MGHRA and CDR2 YSYEKL come from the germline V gene. The DNA of the CDR3 is TGCGCCAGCAGCGCCAGCGGGGGCGGTGAGACCCAGTACTTC. Its translation: CASSASGGGETQYF.

Turning to this clonotype: This could be a read error, since a much larger clone is one nucleotide away. The genes are TRBV20-1 and TRBJ1-5; a possible D gene is TRBD1 (5 bases). Germline CDR1 and CDR2: DFQATT and SNEGSKA (reference sequence). There are 14 residues in the CDR3. CDR3 sequence reads: CSAPTGGKGQPRHF. The CDR3 region has the DNA TGCAGTGCCCCGACGGGGGGTAAAGGTCAGCCCCGGCATTTT.

This clonotype was detected only a few times. The V gene is TRBV9, the J gene TRBJ1-4, with D perhaps matching TRBD1 (6 bases). The CDR3 covers 15 residues. Germline V gene sequence: CDR1 SGDLS, CDR2 YYNGEE. Trimming left V 3 bases short and J 3 bases short, with 12 bases between. The CDR3 coding sequence is TGTGCCAGCAGCGCATCCGGGGGCGCTAATGAAAAACTGTTTTTT. Translating it yields CASSASGGANEKLFF.

The sample holds many counts of this clonotype. The V call is TRBV10-3, the J call TRBJ1-1; perhaps TRBD1 as D (5 bases). The CDR3 has 14 residues. V was pared by 4 bases and J by 0 bases, with 9 bases between. Germline lookup yields CDR1 ENHRY and CDR2 SYGVKD. The CDR3 DNA sequence: TGTGCCATCAGTGCGCAGGGCATGAACACTGAAGCTTTCTTT. This sequence encodes CAISAQGMNTEAFF.

V and J are TRBV12-3 or TRBV12-4 and TRBJ1-2; a possible D gene is TRBD1 (5 bases). With 6 bases removed from V and 5 bases from J, the gap between germline ends came to 10 bases. The CDR3 covers 12 residues. The CDR3 reads CASSQGVYGYTF. The CDR3 DNA reads TGTGCCAGCAGCCAGGGAGTATATGGCTACACCTTC.

The J gene is TRBJ2-7, the V gene TRBV28, with TRBD1 matching over 8 bases. The CDR3 length is 16 residues. Germline loops: CDR1 MDHEN, CDR2 SYDVKM. The V segment lost 5 bases and the J segment 3 bases; nucleotides outside the gene matches: 12. The CDR3 protein is CASSPDTGGFIYEQYF. The CDR3 DNA is TGTGCCAGCAGTCCCGACACAGGGGGATTCATCTACGAGCAGTACTTC. Full variable domain (outside the CDR3, taken from reference TRBV28 and TRBJ2-7): DVKVTQSSRYLVKRTGEKVFLECVQDMDHENMFWYRQDPGLGLRLIYFSYDVKMKEKGDIPEGYSVSREKKERFSLILESASTNQTSMYLCASSPDTGGFIYEQYFGPGTRLTVT.

The CDR3 region has the DNA TGTGCCAGCAGGGACAGGACGAGGGGAGAGACCCAGTACTTC. It encodes CASRDRTRGETQYF. J is TRBJ2-5 and V is TRBV28, with 7 bases that match TRBD1. The length of the CDR3 is 14 residues. The V gene's germline CDR1 is MDHEN and CDR2 SYDVKM. V dropped 6 bases and J dropped 4; count of bases not matched to a gene: 8.

This clonotype occurred many times. The chain is built from TRBV7-2 and TRBJ2-7; D not resolved. The V and J ends lost 5 bases and 7 bases respectively, with 18 bases between them. Germline V lookup: CDR1 SGHTA, CDR2 FQGNSA. This CDR3 has 14 amino acids. CDR3 sequence (DNA): TGTGCCAGCAGCATCGCCACCGCTAGTCGGGAGCAGTACTTC. Translating it yields CASSIATASREQYF.